Listed below are T cell receptor beta chains from one sample, sequenced in a study of neurological immune-mediated disorders. TCRdb itself ran the 5' RACE reads through MiXCR, one entry per CDR3 protein. The sample consists of fewer than 90,000 distinct CDR3 sequences, 5.2% of them appearing once. The specimen sequenced was PBMCs. Source of these receptors: a man younger than 35 with multiple sclerosis. CDR3s include the opening cysteine and the closing phenylalanine or tryptophan.

cdr3_aa j_call v_call
CASSVGRLAGGGYNEQFF TRBJ2-1 TRBV9
CASSHLGTVYEQYF TRBJ2-7 TRBV3-1
CASSLKAGGPTDTQYF TRBJ2-3 TRBV11-3
CSASYGRGFQPQNF TRBJ1-5 TRBV20-1
CASSSYRARNTEAFF TRBJ1-1 TRBV6-5
CASSPENRAIGEQYF TRBJ2-7 TRBV18
CSADPGHRNTEAFF TRBJ1-1 TRBV20-1
CASSQAVGGRYNEQFF TRBJ2-1 TRBV4-2
CASWGGPDTQYF TRBJ2-3 TRBV27
CSARDVREWTEAFF TRBJ1-1 TRBV20-1
CASSLGQSKNIQYF TRBJ2-4 TRBV5-1
CASSLDLQDRGSRRAKNIQYF TRBJ2-4 TRBV5-1
CASSNGRGDGNQPQNF TRBJ1-5 TRBV7-9
CASSYRPVQSNQPQHF TRBJ1-5 TRBV6-6
CASSPTDLGIPNEKLFF TRBJ1-4 TRBV27
CSAREWGNSNQPQHF TRBJ1-5 TRBV20-1
CASSLWENTGELFF TRBJ2-2 TRBV7-2
CSARAGVDTQYF TRBJ2-3 TRBV20-1
CASSFSGQVNTEAFF TRBJ1-1 TRBV5-1
CASNRGSSYEQYF TRBJ2-7 TRBV6-2/TRBV6-3
CASTPRGNYNEQFF TRBJ2-1 TRBV27
CASSFQGTAREQYF TRBJ2-7 TRBV27
CASRGLAIDNEQFF TRBJ2-1 TRBV12-3/TRBV12-4
CASSLVGRADTQYF TRBJ2-3 TRBV7-2
CASSELRGDNSPLHF TRBJ1-6 TRBV25-1